The entry below describes one T cell receptor beta chain. Its cognate antigen is unknown. This specimen belongs to a study of response to subunit inactivated influenza vaccine. Broader study findings: Each seasonal influenza vaccination, the authors suggested, recruits few new T cells.

TCRdb used MiXCR to reprocess the RT-PCR reads, holding one entry per CDR3 protein. The sample has 500,000 to 600,000 distinct CDR3 sequences, 13% seen once; the top ten hold around 13%. The CDR3 consists of 15 residues. With V trimmed by 10 bases and J by 0 bases, 11 bases remained unmatched. In germline, CDR1 is SNHLY, CDR2 FYNNEI. Sequences were derived from PBMCs from blood, sampled 40 to 50 days after vaccination. V is TRBV2 and J is TRBJ2-7, with 8 bases that match TRBD2. The origin of this receptor is a man between 45 and 60 years old who received an inactivated influenza vaccine. The CDR3 region has the DNA TGTGCCATCACATTAGCGGGGATCGGCTCCTACGAGCAGTACTTC. Amino acid sequence: CAITLAGIGSYEQYF.